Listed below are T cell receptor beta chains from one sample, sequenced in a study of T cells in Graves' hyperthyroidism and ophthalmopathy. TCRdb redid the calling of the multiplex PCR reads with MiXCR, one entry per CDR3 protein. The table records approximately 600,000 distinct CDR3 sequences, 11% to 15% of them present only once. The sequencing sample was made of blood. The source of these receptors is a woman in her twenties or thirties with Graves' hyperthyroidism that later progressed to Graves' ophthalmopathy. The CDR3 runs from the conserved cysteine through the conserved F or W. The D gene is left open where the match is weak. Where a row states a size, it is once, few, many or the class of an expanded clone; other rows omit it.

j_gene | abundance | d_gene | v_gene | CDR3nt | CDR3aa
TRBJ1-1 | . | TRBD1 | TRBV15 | TGTGCCACCAGCTCGACAGGGACAGGCTTTGAAGCTTTCTTT | CATSSTGTGFEAFF
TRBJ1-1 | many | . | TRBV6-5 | TGTGCCAGCAGTTACACGGTGAACACTGAAGCTTTCTTT | CASSYTVNTEAFF
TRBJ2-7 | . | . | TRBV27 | TGTGCCAGCAGTTCCCCGGGCAGGGGGGTCTCCTACGAGCAGTACTTC | CASSSPGRGVSYEQYF
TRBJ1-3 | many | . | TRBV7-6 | TGTGCCAGCAGCCCCGGACAAAGCGCGAACACCATATATTTT | CASSPGQSANTIYF
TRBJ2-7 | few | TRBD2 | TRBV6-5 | TGTGCCAGCAGTTACCAAGTTGGACTAGCGGGAGGATACGAGCAGTACTTC | CASSYQVGLAGGYEQYF
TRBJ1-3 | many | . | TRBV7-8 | TGTGCCAGCAGCAAGGGACCACTGGACACCATATATTTT | CASSKGPLDTIYF
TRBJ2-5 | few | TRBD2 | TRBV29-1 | TGCAGCGTTGACACTAGCGGGACCCAAGAGACCCAGTACTTC | CSVDTSGTQETQYF
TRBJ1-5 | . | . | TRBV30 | TGTGCCTGGAGCTTAGACCCGGAACAGCCCCAGCATTTT | CAWSLDPEQPQHF
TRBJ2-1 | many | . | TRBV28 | TGTGCCAGCCTTGGGGGGAACAATGAGCAGTTCTTC | CASLGGNNEQFF
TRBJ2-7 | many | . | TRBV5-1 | TGCGCCAGCAGCAAACCCCAGGGTTCGTACGGCGAGCAGTACTTC | CASSKPQGSYGEQYF
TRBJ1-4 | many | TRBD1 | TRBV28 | TGTGCCAGCAGTTCACAGGGGCCAGATGAAAAACTGTTTTTT | CASSSQGPDEKLFF
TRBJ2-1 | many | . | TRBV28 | TGTGCCAGCAGTCCCCTGAGTGGGGAGCAGTTCTTC | CASSPLSGEQFF
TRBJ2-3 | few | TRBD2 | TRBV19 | TGTGCCAGTAGTATCTCCGGGGCGGGAGGGACAGATACGCAGTATTTT | CASSISGAGGTDTQYF
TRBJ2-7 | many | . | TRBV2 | TGTGCCAGCAGCGACAGGAGGAGCTCCTACGAGCAGTACTTC | CASSDRRSSYEQYF
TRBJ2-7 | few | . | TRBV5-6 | TGTGCCAGCAGCTTGGATGGGGCCTCCTACAATGAGCAGTACTTC | CASSLDGASYNEQYF
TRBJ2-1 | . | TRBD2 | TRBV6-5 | TGTGCCAGCAGTTACTCGATTTGGCTAGCGGGGTACAATGAGCAGTTCTTC | CASSYSIWLAGYNEQFF
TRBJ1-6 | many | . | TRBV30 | TGTGCCTGGAGTTCCAGTTATAATTCACCCCTCCACTTT | CAWSSSYNSPLHF
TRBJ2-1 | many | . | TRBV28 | TGTGCCAGCAGGCCAGGGACATACAATGAGCAGTTCTTC | CASRPGTYNEQFF
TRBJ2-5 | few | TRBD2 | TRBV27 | TGTGCCAGCAGTCCCCCTAGCGGGAAAAAGCTAGAGACCCAGTACTTC | CASSPPSGKKLETQYF
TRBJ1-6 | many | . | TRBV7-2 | TGTGCCAGCAGCCCAGAGGGTTATAATTCACCCCTCCACTTT | CASSPEGYNSPLHF
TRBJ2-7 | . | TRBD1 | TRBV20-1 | TGCAGTGCTAGAGACCTGGACAGGGGCTACGAGCAGTACTTC | CSARDLDRGYEQYF
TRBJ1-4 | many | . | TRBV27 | TGTGCCAGTGCCAATACGGGTGAAAAACTGTTTTTT | CASANTGEKLFF
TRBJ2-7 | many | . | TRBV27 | . | CASSSSTGGGYEQYF
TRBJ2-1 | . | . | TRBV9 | TGTGCCAGCAGCGTAGCTCGGGGGTTTGCTGAGCAGTTCTTC | CASSVARGFAEQFF
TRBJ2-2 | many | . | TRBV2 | TGTGCCAGCAGCCTCGACTACACCGGGGAGCTGTTTTTT | CASSLDYTGELFF
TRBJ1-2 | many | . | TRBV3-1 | TGTGCCAGCAGCCAAGAAGGGGTTCTAAGCTACACCTTC | CASSQEGVLSYTF
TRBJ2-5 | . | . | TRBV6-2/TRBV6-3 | TGTGCCAGCAGTTACTCGATCACGTCAGGGCATGGGACCCAGTACTTC | CASSYSITSGHGTQYF
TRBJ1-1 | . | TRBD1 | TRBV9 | TGTGCCAGCAGCGGCCGACAGGGCTTGGGCACTGAAGCTTTCTTT | CASSGRQGLGTEAFF
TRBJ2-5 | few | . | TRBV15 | TGTGCCACCAGCACATATCAAGAGACCCAGTACTTC | CATSTYQETQYF
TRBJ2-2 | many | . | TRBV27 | TGTGCCAGCAGTTTCAATATGGTCGACGGGGAGCTGTTTTTT | CASSFNMVDGELFF
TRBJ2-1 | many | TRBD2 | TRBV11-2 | TGTGCCAGCAGACTGGGGGGGGGTTACTCCTACAATGAGCAGTTCTTC | CASRLGGGYSYNEQFF
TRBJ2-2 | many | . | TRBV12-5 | TGTGCTAGTGGTTTGGTATGGAGTGAGGGGAACACCGGGGAGCTGTTTTTT | CASGLVWSEGNTGELFF
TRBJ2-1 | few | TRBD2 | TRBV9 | TGTGCCAGCAGCGTAGAAGGTCGACTAGCGGACTACAATGAGCAGTTCTTC | CASSVEGRLADYNEQFF
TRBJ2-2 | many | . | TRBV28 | TGTGCCAGCAGTGTCACAGGGTTAGGCACCGGGGAGCTGTTTTTT | CASSVTGLGTGELFF
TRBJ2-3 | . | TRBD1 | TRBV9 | TGTGCCAGCAGCGTAGGGCGGGACAGGGGAATAGATACGCAGTATTTT | CASSVGRDRGIDTQYF
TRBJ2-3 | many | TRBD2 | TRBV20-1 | TGCAGTGCTAGCCTACTAGCGGGAGGGCTTGATACGCAGTATTTT | CSASLLAGGLDTQYF
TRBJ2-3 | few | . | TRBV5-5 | TGTGCCAGCAGCTCCCCAAGTGAGGAACTCACAGATACGCAGTATTTT | CASSSPSEELTDTQYF
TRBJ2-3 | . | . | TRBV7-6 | TGTGCCAGCAGCTCACCTGATAGAGATACGCAGTATTTT | CASSSPDRDTQYF
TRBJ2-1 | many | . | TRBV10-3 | TGTGCCATCAGTGAGTCGCCCCCACTTCATGAGCAGTTCTTC | CAISESPPLHEQFF
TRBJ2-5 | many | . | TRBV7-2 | TGTGCCAGCAGCCCACTAGCCCTCCAGTACTTC | CASSPLALQYF
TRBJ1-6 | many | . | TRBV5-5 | TGTGCCAGCAGCCTTGAAACAGGTTTCTATAATTCACCCCTCCACTTT | CASSLETGFYNSPLHF
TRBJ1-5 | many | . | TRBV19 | . | CASSTSGNQPQHF
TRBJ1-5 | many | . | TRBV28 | TGTGCCAGCAGTTTCCAGGATCAGCCCCAGCATTTT | CASSFQDQPQHF
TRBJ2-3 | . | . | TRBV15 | TGTGCCACCAGCAATATAGCGGGCACAGATACGCAGTATTTT | CATSNIAGTDTQYF
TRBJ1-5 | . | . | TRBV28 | TGTGCCAGCAGCACGGCAGGGCCCAGCAATCAGCCCCAGCATTTT | CASSTAGPSNQPQHF
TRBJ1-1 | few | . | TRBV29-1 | TGCAGCCCCGGGGGGGTTAACGCTGAAGCTTTCTTT | CSPGGVNAEAFF
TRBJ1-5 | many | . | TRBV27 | TGTGCCAGCAGTTTAAACAGGGTCGACAATCAGCCCCAGCATTTT | CASSLNRVDNQPQHF
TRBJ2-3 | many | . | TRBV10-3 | TGTGCCATCAGTGAGTCGGTGTCGGGGGATACGCAGTATTTT | CAISESVSGDTQYF
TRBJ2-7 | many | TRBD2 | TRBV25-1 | TGTGCCAGCAGTGAATGGGGGACTAGCTCCTACGAGCAGTACTTC | CASSEWGTSSYEQYF
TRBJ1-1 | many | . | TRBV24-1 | TGTGCCACCAGTCAGGGGATAGGAACTGAAGCTTTCTTT | CATSQGIGTEAFF
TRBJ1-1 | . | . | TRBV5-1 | TGCGCCAGCAGCTTGAGTTCGGGACATATGAACACTGAAGCTTTCTTT | CASSLSSGHMNTEAFF
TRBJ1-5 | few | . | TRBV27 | TGTGCCAGCAAGGCGGTCGAACTTAATCAGCCCCAGCATTTT | CASKAVELNQPQHF
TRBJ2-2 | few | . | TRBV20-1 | TGCAGTGCTAGTTACACCGGGGAGCTGTTTTTT | CSASYTGELFF
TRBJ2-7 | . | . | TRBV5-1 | TGCGCCAGCAGCCCCGGGACGGCCTACGAGCAGCACTTC | CASSPGTAYEQHF
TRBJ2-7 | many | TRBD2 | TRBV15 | TGTGCCACCAGCAGAGAACCGGGACTAGCTTACGAGCAGTACTTC | CATSREPGLAYEQYF
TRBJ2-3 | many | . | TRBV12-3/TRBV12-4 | TGTGCCAGCAGTTTCGGCAGGCCGGCCGGCACAGATACGCAGTATTTT | CASSFGRPAGTDTQYF
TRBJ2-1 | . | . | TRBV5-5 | TGTGCCAGCAGCTTGGAGACGACTGACAATGAGCAGTTCTTC | CASSLETTDNEQFF
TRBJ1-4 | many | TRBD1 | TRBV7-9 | TGTGCCAGCAGCCTCGGGACAGGGAATCTACCTAATGAAAAACTGTTTTTT | CASSLGTGNLPNEKLFF